A single sample is the source of the 24 T cell receptor beta chains below, sequenced in a study of cytomegalovirus exposure and HLA in healthy donors. Primers for the PCR totalled 60 Vbeta and 13 Jbeta. Assay used: immunoSEQ multiplex PCR; TCRdb lists only in-frame clones, some missing. The sample shows roughly 160,000 clones, roughly 85% of them seen only once. The sample comprised PBMCs. Receptors were obtained from a man aged 40-55 years in good health and CMV-seronegative.

The rearrangement uses TRBV28 and TRBJ2-3, with TRBD2 matching 9 bases. This CDR3 contains 15 residues. V shed 6 bases and J 1 base; nucleotides not matched to a gene: 5. The germline CDR1 and CDR2 sequences are MDHEN and SYDVKM. In nucleotides, the CDR3 is TGTGCCAGCAGGTTTAGCGGGAGTCGCACAGATACGCAGTATTTT. Its protein product is CASRFSGSRTDTQYF. The whole variable domain, remainder taken from reference TRBV28 and TRBJ2-3, is DVKVTQSSRYLVKRTGEKVFLECVQDMDHENMFWYRQDPGLGLRLIYFSYDVKMKEKGDIPEGYSVSREKKERFSLILESASTNQTSMYLCASRFSGSRTDTQYFGPGTRLTVL.

This chain joins TRBV6-5 and TRBJ2-5, with D hard to call. The tail of the sequence fits TRBJ2-7 better, so the J call may be wrong. CDR3 length: 13 residues. The V gene's germline CDR1 is MNHEY and CDR2 SVGAGI. The CDR3 DNA follows: TGTGCCAGCAGGCGTCCGTACAGCTACGAGCAGTACTTC. Its translation is CASRRPYSYEQYF.

The rearrangement uses TRBV28 and TRBJ2-3; 8 bases match TRBD2. The CDR3 is 14 amino acids. The germline gives CDR1 MDHEN, CDR2 SYDVKM. The J segment lost 9 bases and the V segment lost 4 bases, leaving 9 bases of the junction unmatched. The CDR3 loop is CASSSRTSPRTQYF. The CDR3 DNA is TGTGCCAGCAGTTCCCGGACTAGCCCCAGAACGCAGTATTTT.

The CDR3 region is CASSLALAGGISFF. The CDR3 DNA is TGTGCCAGCAGCTTAGCTCTAGCGGGAGGGATTTCGTTCTTC. The V gene is TRBV7-9, the J gene TRBJ2-1; TRBD2 aligns across 12 bases. Trimming cost V 0 bases and J 15 bases; bases outside gene matches: 6. This CDR3 contains 14 residues. CDR1 and CDR2 (germline): SEHNR, FQNEAQ (reference sequence).

On this clone itself: Germline is not matched at one junction end, which may reflect a read error. The V call is TRBV10-1, the J call TRBJ2-2; 7 bases agree with TRBD1. The germline gives CDR1 WNHNN, CDR2 SYGVQD (reference sequence). CDR3 size: 17 residues. CDR3 sequence (DNA): TGCGCCAGCAGTGAGTCAACAGGGGATTCGGGGCACCGGGGAGCTGTTTTT. Translating it yields CASSESTGDSGHRGAVF.

The chain combines TRBV5-1 with TRBJ2-7; 7 bases match TRBD2. Germline V gene data show CDR1 as SGHRS and CDR2 as YFSETQ. The CDR3 runs to 13 residues. The trim removed 1 base at V and 4 bases at J, leaving 2 bases unmatched. CDR3 in amino acids: CASSLTSDYEQYF. The DNA for the CDR3 is TGCGCCAGCAGCTTGACTAGCGATTACGAGCAGTACTTC.

This clone is medium-sized by share. The rearrangement uses TRBV6-1 and TRBJ2-1, with D uncertain. V dropped 3 bases and J dropped 6 bases, with 9 bases sitting between them. Germline V lookup: CDR1 MNHNS, CDR2 SASEGT. The CDR3 totals 13 residues. The CDR3 DNA reads TGTGCCAGCAGTGATGTATTCTTCAATGAGCAGTTCTTC. Translating it yields CASSDVFFNEQFF.

The chain uses TRBV27 and TRBJ1-3, with D unresolved. Trimming removed 2 bases from V and 3 bases from J, with 11 bases in between. CDR1 and CDR2 from the germline V gene are MNHEY and SMNVEV (reference sequence). CDR3 length equals 15 residues. The CDR3 sequence: CASSLSGSGGNTIYF. As DNA, the CDR3 is TGTGCCAGCAGTTTAAGCGGGAGTGGTGGAAACACCATATATTTT.

This clone turned up a few times. J is TRBJ1-5 and V is TRBV6-6; possible D gene TRBD1, 5 bases. The CDR3 sequence is 14 residues long. The V gene's germline CDR1 is MNHNY and CDR2 SVGAGI (reference sequence). Trimming took off 4 bases at V and 3 bases at J, with 10 bases between the two ends. DNA of the CDR3: TGTGCCAGCAGTTCAGGGAAGGCCAATCAGCCCCAGCATTTT. As protein: CASSSGKANQPQHF.

This clone was found once. The chain joins TRBV7-9 to TRBJ2-7; the D gene is possibly TRBD2 (5 bases). The CDR3 runs to 13 residues. Germline V gene data show CDR1 as SEHNR and CDR2 as FQNEAQ (reference sequence). V lost 0 bases and J lost 7, with 10 bases in between. The CDR3 DNA sequence: TGTGCCAGCAGCTTAGCGGTGCAGCGGGAGCAGTACTTC. Protein product: CASSLAVQREQYF.

This chain connects TRBV25-1 to TRBJ1-2; 7 nucleotides agree with TRBD1. This CDR3 spans 12 amino acids. Germline lookup yields CDR1 MGHDK and CDR2 SYGVNS. V dropped 2 bases and J dropped 8; count of bases not matched to a gene: 2. CDR3 sequence (DNA): TGTGCCAGCAGTGAAACAGGGGACGGCTACACCTTC. This codes for CASSETGDGYTF.

The chain couples TRBV11-2 to TRBJ2-5, with D uncertain. Trimming took off 5 bases at V and 5 bases at J, with 6 bases between the two ends. This CDR3 is built from 11 residues. Germline V gives CDR1 SGHAT, CDR2 FQNNGV. CDR3 sequence reads: CASSKRETQYF. CDR3 nucleotides: TGTGCCAGCAGCAAGAGGGAGACCCAGTACTTC.

This clone was counted between two and nine times. The chain joins TRBV6-6 to TRBJ1-2; the D is unclear. The CDR3 has 12 residues. The V and J ends lost 2 bases and 8 bases respectively, with 9 bases between them. The V gene's germline CDR1 is MNHNY and CDR2 SVGAGI (reference sequence). The CDR3 loop is CASSYEGRGYTF. The CDR3 DNA reads as TGTGCCAGCAGTTACGAGGGCCGAGGCTACACCTTC.

The chain links TRBV11-2 to TRBJ2-7; 8 nucleotides align to TRBD1. The CDR3 runs 14 residues. The V gene end was trimmed by 3 bases and the J gene end by 2 bases; junction bases not matched to a gene: 3. Germline assignment: CDR1 SGHAT and CDR2 FQNNGV. The CDR3 region is CASSLGTGTYEQYF. Written as DNA, the CDR3 is TGTGCCAGCAGCTTGGGGACAGGTACCTACGAGCAGTACTTC.

The V call is TRBV4-3, the J call TRBJ1-4; 9 bases are shared with TRBD1. The germline V gene encodes CDR1 LGHNA and CDR2 YSLEER. The CDR3 runs 17 residues. Trimming at V came to 3 bases and at J to 3 bases, leaving 8 bases not matched to a gene. DNA of the CDR3: TGCGCCAGCAGCCACGGACAGGGGTCCTCATCTAATGAAAAACTGTTTTTT. Encoded protein: CASSHGQGSSSNEKLFF.

Of note for this clone: A read error may account for a junction end that differs from germline. The V gene is TRBV30, the J gene TRBJ2-6; 9 bases match TRBD2. CDR3 length: 15 residues. From germline, CDR1 is GTSNPN and CDR2 SVGIG (reference sequence). CDR3 region: CAWGLARPGANGLTF. In DNA, the CDR3 is TGTGCCTGGGGACTAGCGAGGCCTGGGGCCAACGGCCTGACTTTC.

V is TRBV23-1 and J is TRBJ1-3, with D possibly being TRBD1 (6 bases). TRBV23-1 is an ORF, and what it does is uncertain. CDR3 length: 16 amino acids. V lost 4 bases to trimming and J lost 4 bases, with 17 bases between them. CDR3 in DNA: TGCGCCAGCAGTCCTCGTCACAGGGAGGGCGGAAACACCATATATTTT. Amino acids: CASSPRHREGGNTIYF.

The chain is built from TRBV7-9 and TRBJ2-7; 7 bases agree with TRBD2. The CDR3 extends over 16 amino acids. Germline CDR1 SEHNR, CDR2 FQNEAQ (reference sequence). Trimming took 0 bases from V and 1 from J; bases not matched to a gene: 6. Here the CDR3 reads CASSLAASGLSYEQYF. The CDR3 DNA reads as TGTGCCAGCAGCTTAGCGGCTAGCGGATTATCCTACGAGCAGTACTTC.

The V call is TRBV5-6, the J call TRBJ2-3; 8 nucleotides line up with TRBD1. The CDR3 contains 15 residues. V trimming: 3 bases; J trimming: 3 bases; junction bases outside the gene matches: 6. The germline CDR1 and CDR2 sequences are SGHDT and YYEEEE. The CDR3: CASSSTGGGTDTQYF. CDR3 DNA sequence: TGTGCCAGCAGCTCCACAGGGGGAGGAACAGATACGCAGTATTTT.

The rearrangement links TRBV7-9 to TRBJ1-1, with unresolved D. Looked up from germline, CDR1 is SEHNR and CDR2 is FQNEAQ (reference sequence). This CDR3 spans 13 amino acids. V gave up 8 bases and J gave up 4 bases, with 14 bases separating them. CDR3 loop: CASWRAGGTEAFF. In DNA, the CDR3 is TGTGCCAGCTGGAGGGCCGGAGGCACTGAAGCTTTCTTT.

The chain joins TRBV9 to TRBJ2-7; 10 bases are a match to TRBD1. CDR1 SGDLS and CDR2 YYNGEE come from the germline V gene. Trimming cost V 2 bases and J 1 base; bases outside gene matches: 12. The CDR3 consists of 18 residues. CDR3 in DNA: TGTGCCAGCAGCGTCGCCGCACCTGGGGGACAGGGGTCCTACGAGCAGTACTTC. The encoded protein is CASSVAAPGGQGSYEQYF. The variable domain in full, completed from reference TRBV9 and TRBJ2-7, reads DSGVTQTPKHLITATGQRVTLRCSPRSGDLSVYWYQQSLDQGLQFLIQYYNGEERAKGNILERFSAQQFPDLHSELNLSSLELGDSALYFCASSVAAPGGQGSYEQYFGPGTRLTVT.

CDR3 amino acids: CASSLGLLPGQTSYEQYF. DNA for the CDR3: TGCGCCAGCAGCTTGGGACTGTTGCCGGGACAGACTTCCTACGAGCAGTACTTC. The J gene is TRBJ2-7, the V gene TRBV5-1; 7 bases match TRBD1. J lost 1 base, V lost 0 bases, and 13 bases had no gene match. The CDR3 is 18 residues long. Germline CDR1 reads SGHRS; CDR2 reads YFSETQ.

This clone was observed a few times. The J gene is TRBJ1-3, the V gene TRBV19; no clear D gene. There are 16 residues in the CDR3. Looked up from germline, CDR1 is LNHDA and CDR2 is SQIVND (reference sequence). The ends were cut back, 2 bases at V and 0 bases at J, with 11 bases in the middle. The CDR3 sequence: CASSIRPQSSGNTIYF. The CDR3 DNA follows: TGTGCCAGTAGTATACGTCCACAGAGCTCTGGAAACACCATATATTTT.

The chain joins TRBV5-1 to TRBJ2-2, with 9 positions matching TRBD1. J was trimmed by 7 bases and V by 4 bases; bases with no gene match: 5. This CDR3 is 14 amino acids long. The germline V gene encodes CDR1 SGHRS and CDR2 YFSETQ. CDR3 in DNA: TGCGCCAGCAGCATGGGACAGGGAATCGGGGAGCTGTTTTTT. Translating gives CASSMGQGIGELFF.